This T cell receptor beta chain was observed in a study of early T cells in non-severe SARS-CoV-2 infection. On the study more broadly: RNA in bulk from unsorted whole blood was sequenced, and chains were unpaired.

From the 5' RACE reads, TCRdb called clonotypes with MiXCR, one entry per CDR3 protein. Among 80,000 to 100,000 distinct CDR3 sequences, approximately 11% were seen once, and the ten largest hold around 4.6%. J lost 3 bases, V lost 1 base, and 5 bases had no gene match. The CDR3 is 15 amino acids. The germline gives CDR1 MDHEN, CDR2 SYDVKM. The sequence was obtained from an adult who was a healthcare worker with PCR-confirmed SARS-CoV-2 infection or an uninfected control (not recorded which). Sequenced material: whole blood, taken at baseline. The chain has TRBV28 and TRBJ2-7; 8 bases agree with TRBD2. The CDR3 DNA follows: TGTGCCAGCAGTTTATCAGCGGGGGACCTCTACGAGCAGTACTTC. This codes for CASSLSAGDLYEQYF.